Shown below are 22 T cell receptor beta chains from a single sample sequenced in a study of blood T cell repertoires in COVID-19. Only in-frame clones appear in the TCRdb table, and some are missing; sequencing was by immunoSEQ multiplex PCR. Here the sample spans about 200,000 clones, about 84% being singletons. The sequencing sample was made of PBMCs or T cells enriched from blood (not recorded which). The origin of the receptors is a middle-aged woman with acute COVID-19.

The J gene is TRBJ2-1, the V gene TRBV19; 7 positions match TRBD2. The CDR3 covers 14 residues. Germline CDR1 LNHDA, CDR2 SQIVND (reference sequence). The junction had 7 bases not matched to a gene; V was cut back by 3 bases and J by 8 bases. CDR3 sequence: CASSIGGGRYEQFF. In nucleotides, the CDR3 is TGTGCCAGTAGTATCGGAGGCGGGAGATATGAGCAGTTCTTC. Full variable domain (remainder filled in from reference TRBV19 and TRBJ2-1): DGGITQSPKYLFRKEGQNVTLSCEQNLNHDAMYWYRQDPGQGLRLIYYSQIVNDFQKGDIAEGYSVSREKKESFPLTVTSAQKNPTAFYLCASSIGGGRYEQFFGPGTRLTVL.

This clone was picked up a small number of times. The V gene is TRBV3-1 (or the pseudogene TRBV3-2), the J gene TRBJ1-2; D is unclear. The V gene lost 4 bases and the J gene lost 1 base, with 10 bases spanning the gap. Germline-derived CDR1 and CDR2 are LGHDT and YNNKEL (reference sequence). This CDR3 comprises 14 residues. The CDR3 region is CASSPRLGNYGYTF. The CDR3 DNA is TGTGCCAGCAGCCCCCGACTCGGTAACTATGGCTACACCTTC.

The chain combines TRBV29-1 with TRBJ1-5; 9 bases are shared with TRBD1. The CDR3 sequence is 13 residues long. The germline CDR1 and CDR2 sequences are SQVTM and ANQGSEA. The ends lost 7 bases at V and 5 bases at J; junction bases unmatched: 6. In DNA, the CDR3 is TGCAGCGCCGGGACAGGGAGGGATCAGCCCCAGCATTTT. Its protein is CSAGTGRDQPQHF.

The V gene is TRBV2, the J gene TRBJ2-2; D possibly corresponds to TRBD1 (6 bases). This CDR3 region has 14 residues. Per the germline V gene, CDR1 is SNHLY and CDR2 is FYNNEI. Trimming took 4 bases from V and 4 from J, leaving 10 bases between them. The CDR3 nucleotides read TGTGCCAGCAGTGGGACAGCCTCCACCGGGGAGCTGTTTTTT. Translation: CASSGTASTGELFF.

The table lists this clone with a few counts. V and J are TRBV20-1 and TRBJ2-7, with 7 positions matching TRBD1. Germline CDR1 reads DFQATT; CDR2 reads SNEGSKA (reference sequence). Unmatched junction bases numbered 5, after V lost 3 bases and J lost 3 bases. The CDR3 is made up of 13 amino acids. The CDR3 nucleotides are TGCAGTGCTAGTGGGACAGAACTCTACGAGCAGTACTTC. Its translation: CSASGTELYEQYF.

The rearrangement uses TRBV28 and TRBJ1-1; 8 nucleotides line up with TRBD1. The V segment lost 6 bases and the J segment 5 bases; nucleotides outside the gene matches: 8. This CDR3 contains 14 residues. Germline CDR1 is MDHEN and CDR2 is SYDVKM. The CDR3 nucleotides read TGTGCCAGCAGCACGCAGGGGGCACGGACTGAAGCTTTCTTT. As protein: CASSTQGARTEAFF.

The V gene is TRBV12-3 or TRBV12-4, the J gene TRBJ1-3, with no clear D. V lost 11 bases to trimming and J lost 3 bases, with 14 bases between them. The CDR3 consists of 13 residues. CDR3 nucleotide sequence: TGTGCCGCTAGCCGGATCTTTGGAAACACCATATATTTT. Amino acid sequence: CAASRIFGNTIYF.

The chain joins TRBV29-1 to TRBJ1-1; 7 positions match TRBD1. From germline, CDR1 is SQVTM and CDR2 ANQGSEA. CDR3 size: 12 residues. Germline trimming cut 6 bases from V and 7 bases from J; bases unmatched to any gene: 8. The CDR3 spells CSVEGAGVEAFF. In DNA, the CDR3 is TGCAGCGTGGAGGGGGCCGGGGTTGAAGCTTTCTTT.

Only a few counts were recorded for this clone. The V call is TRBV3-1 (or the pseudogene TRBV3-2), the J call TRBJ2-4; D perhaps matches TRBD2 (6 bases). The V end was cut by 2 bases, the J end by 0 bases, with 14 bases between. CDR1 is LGHDT and CDR2 is YNNKEL in the germline V gene (reference sequence). CDR3 length: 17 amino acids. This CDR3 reads CASSQPGATIAKNIQYF. DNA of the CDR3: TGTGCCAGCAGCCAACCGGGAGCTACAATAGCCAAAAACATTCAGTACTTC.

Points on this clone: One end of the junction does not line up with germline, which may come from a read error. The chain recombines TRBV6-2 or TRBV6-3 with TRBJ2-1, with 12 positions matching TRBD2. The CDR3 covers 16 residues. CDR1 is MNHEY, CDR2 SVGEGT, per germline. Written as DNA, the CDR3 is TGTGCCAGCAGTGACTCCGGACTAGCGGGGTCTTGGGAGCAGTTCTTC. It codes for CASSDSGLAGSWEQFF.

CDR3 sequence: CASSMMTGRLDQPQHF. The CDR3 DNA follows: TGTGCCAGTAGTATGATGACAGGGCGGCTGGATCAGCCCCAGCATTTT. The chain has TRBV19 and TRBJ1-5; 7 nucleotides align to TRBD1. The V gene's germline CDR1 is LNHDA and CDR2 SQIVND (reference sequence). V lost 3 bases and J lost 5; bases outside the gene matches: 10. The CDR3 has 16 amino acids. The entire variable domain, with the rest obtained from reference TRBV19 and TRBJ1-5, is as follows: DGGITQSPKYLFRKEGQNVTLSCEQNLNHDAMYWYRQDPGQGLRLIYYSQIVNDFQKGDIAEGYSVSREKKESFPLTVTSAQKNPTAFYLCASSMMTGRLDQPQHFGDGTRLSIL.

V is TRBV4-2 and J is TRBJ2-3; 15 nucleotides line up with TRBD2. This CDR3 region has 16 residues. J was trimmed by 6 bases and V by 4 bases; bases with no gene match: 5. The germline CDR1 and CDR2 sequences are LGHNA and YNFKEQ. This chain's CDR3 is CASSRRTSGGADTQYF. The DNA for the CDR3 is TGTGCCAGCAGCCGACGGACTAGCGGGGGGGCCGATACGCAGTATTTT.

This rearrangement joins TRBV2 to TRBJ1-1; D gene uncertain. V lost 1 base and J 1 base, leaving 10 bases between the germline ends. This CDR3 has 15 amino acids. The germline V gene encodes CDR1 SNHLY and CDR2 FYNNEI. CDR3 in DNA: TGTGCCAGCAGTGAAGGGCGGTTACGGAACACTGAAGCTTTCTTT. This translates into CASSEGRLRNTEAFF. Variable domain in full (rest from reference TRBV2 and TRBJ1-1): EPEVTQTPSHQVTQMGQEVILRCVPISNHLYFYWYRQILGQKVEFLVSFYNNEISEKSEIFDDQFSVERPDGSNFTLKIRSTKLEDSAMYFCASSEGRLRNTEAFFGQGTRLTVV.

The gene calls are TRBV28 and TRBJ1-2; the D is unclear. Germline V gene sequence: CDR1 MDHEN, CDR2 SYDVKM. The ends were cut back, 2 bases at V and 2 bases at J, with 6 bases in the middle. The CDR3 loop spans 13 amino acids. The CDR3 DNA follows: TGTGCCAGCAGTTTACCCTTAAACTATGGCTACACCTTC. Protein: CASSLPLNYGYTF.

This chain joins TRBV19 and TRBJ1-1; TRBD1 is a possible D gene (5 bases). V lost 5 bases to trimming and J lost 5 bases, with 15 bases between them. Germline V gives CDR1 LNHDA, CDR2 SQIVND (reference sequence). This CDR3 is 14 amino acids long. The CDR3 is CASSFRDGGTEAFF. The CDR3 DNA reads TGTGCCAGTAGTTTCCGGGACGGGGGGACTGAAGCTTTCTTT.

This chain joins TRBV30 and TRBJ2-1, with TRBD2 identical over 10 bases. CDR1 is GTSNPN and CDR2 is SVGIG in the germline V gene (reference sequence). Losses at the gene ends were 6 bases for V and 8 bases for J; bases not matched to a gene: 13. This CDR3 spans 15 amino acids. This CDR3 reads CACRSAGGQLDEQFF. In nucleotides, the CDR3 is TGTGCCTGTCGGTCAGCGGGAGGGCAACTCGATGAGCAGTTCTTC.

This clone is a singleton in its sample. The V and J genes are TRBV5-1 and TRBJ2-1; possibly TRBD1 for D (5 bases). The CDR3 runs to 15 residues. Trimming took 4 bases from V and 10 from J, leaving 21 bases between them. Germline V gene lookup returns CDR1 SGHRS and CDR2 YFSETQ. The CDR3 region is CASSMTQSRASEQFF. CDR3 nucleotide sequence: TGCGCCAGCAGCATGACCCAATCCAGGGCAAGCGAGCAGTTCTTC.

This rearrangement joins TRBV5-1 to TRBJ2-3, with 10 bases lining up with TRBD1. Germline V lookup: CDR1 SGHRS, CDR2 YFSETQ. The V and J ends lost 0 bases and 7 bases, in that order; junction bases with no gene match: 5. This CDR3 comprises 15 residues. CDR3 nucleotide sequence: TGCGCCAGCAGCTTGGGGGGACAGGGGACAAATACGCAGTATTTT. This codes for CASSLGGQGTNTQYF.

This chain joins TRBV9 and TRBJ2-1; 7 bases align to TRBD1. The CDR3 has 15 amino acids. Unmatched junction bases numbered 2, after V lost 0 bases and J lost 2 bases. Germline lookup yields CDR1 SGDLS and CDR2 YYNGEE. In DNA, the CDR3 is TGTGCCAGCAGCGTAGCGGGACAGCCCTACAATGAGCAGTTCTTC. This encodes CASSVAGQPYNEQFF.

The rearrangement uses TRBV11-3 and TRBJ2-2, with 11 positions matching TRBD2. The V and J ends lost 6 bases and 2 bases, in that order; junction bases with no gene match: 5. Germline values: CDR1 SGHNT, CDR2 YENEEA. The CDR3 extends over 16 amino acids. The CDR3, as DNA: TGTGCCAGCAGACCGGGGACTAGCGGAAACACCGGGGAGCTGTTTTTT. Its protein is CASRPGTSGNTGELFF.

The gene calls are TRBV7-3 and TRBJ2-5; TRBD2 aligns across 15 bases. Losses at the gene ends were 3 bases for V and 5 bases for J; bases not matched to a gene: 1. Germline CDR1 reads SGHTA; CDR2 reads FQGTGA. The CDR3 is 15 residues long. This CDR3 reads CASSLGLAGGETQYF. CDR3 nucleotides: TGTGCCAGCAGCTTGGGACTAGCGGGGGGTGAGACCCAGTACTTC.

The chain uses TRBV7-9 and TRBJ2-5; TRBD2 might be the D (5 bases). The germline CDR1 and CDR2 sequences are SEHNR and FQNEAQ (reference sequence). V lost 4 bases and J lost 4, with 16 bases in between. This CDR3 region has 15 residues. The CDR3 loop is CASSSSRGVGETQYF. CDR3 coding DNA: TGTGCCAGCAGCTCCAGTCGGGGAGTTGGAGAGACCCAGTACTTC.